This TCR beta chain was profiled in a study of beta chain features in type 1 diabetes (dated by TCRdb to the late 2010s). At the level of the whole study: Mean age, gender distribution, total cell number and subset yield did not differ between patients and healthy donors. A total of 85 million to 110 million sorted cells were examined across all samples, and RNA yield correlated strongly with the number of cells per subset. In the study, recently diagnosed type 1 diabetes patients and matched healthy donors were compared on the TCRB repertoires of their sorted circulating CD4+ T cell subsets. Naive and central memory subsets were obtained from all 30 or so donors, but regulatory and stem cell-like memory subsets were isolated from only 8 patients and roughly 8 healthy donors. Overall study results and their limits: Naive, central memory and regulatory TCRB repertoires appeared to be more similar among patients than among healthy donors. Fewer insertions and more nucleotide deletions at VDJ recombination sites were observed in patients with type 1 diabetes, implying thymic rearrangement abnormalities. Only small numbers of individuals were included in the HLA sub-analyses, which left unresolved whether HLA type had any influence on TCRB rearrangement. Sequencing cDNA rather than genomic DNA could over-represent highly expressing activated cells, although activation and CD3 levels did not differ between groups. In all four CD4+ subsets, TCRB CDR3 length was moderately but significantly shorter in type 1 diabetes patients. Shorter templates might be favored by PCR, yet because patient and control samples were amplified and corrected together, any such skew would affect both groups equally.

The High Capacity cDNA Reverse Transcription Kit was used to reverse transcribe all of the isolated RNA, meaning that expressed TCRB transcripts were what got sequenced. Stem cell-like memory T cell samples underwent survey-depth immunoSEQ sequencing, averaging about 1 million total reads per sample. Sorted cells were lysed in RLT buffer, and RNA was extracted using DNase-treated RNeasy Micro or Mini kits according to cell number. Each cell subset was processed separately to prevent cross-contamination, with patient and healthy donor samples processed together. Using the immunoSEQ multiplex PCR, TCRB sequences were amplified from cDNA into 87-bp fragments spanning the CDR3 region. Amplicons were sequenced on the Illumina HiSeq platform. For the original study's pipeline: PCR bias was computationally corrected using synthetic template baselines, reads within Hamming distance 2 were collapsed, and singletons that could not be merged were discarded. Reads were aligned against IMGT so that V, D and J genes, CDR3 length and insertions or deletions at six rearrangement sites could be assigned. Within each subset, clonotype counts were normalized to the number of sorted cells before true diversity and Gini coefficients were calculated with the tcR R package. The overlap coefficient, calculated on TCRB nucleotide sequences, was used to quantify repertoire sharing. Not all clones reach the TCRdb copy of this immuneACCESS table, which keeps in-frame sequences only. Checked studies attribute under half of the gap to unresolved V genes and leave the rest unexplained. The DNA gave D and trimming, while V, J and clone size come from that table. For this sample there are roughly 50,000 clones; approximately 40% appear just once. The ten top clones hold 0.1% to 0.15% of the sample.

This clone has more than one count but fewer than ten. Its antigen is unknown. Base qualities are not recorded, but no much larger clone differs from it by a single base. A single peripheral blood draw of approximately 100 mL on average was collected from each donor into heparinised tubes. A BD FACSAria II was used to sort naive, central memory, regulatory and stem cell-like memory CD4+ T cells with a panel that included CD45RO, CCR7, CD25, CD127, CD95 and CD27. A purity above 95% was achieved for all sorted populations. PBMCs were isolated right away by Lymphoprep density gradient centrifugation and were stained directly, without culture. Samples were stained and sorted in pairs, with one healthy donor and one patient per experiment, so that batch effects were minimized. The germline V gene specifies MDHEN as CDR1 and SYDVKM as CDR2. The CDR3 holds 13 amino acids from the cysteine to the phenylalanine. The kept DNA is CDR3 alone, 39 bases in frame from the first base. The V end loses 7 bases and the J end loses 8 bases, and a stretch of 14 bases separates them.

Material: stem cell memory CD4+ T cells from blood. The sample's cell subset or site label is to be understood as: stem cell-like memory CD4+ T cells. The sequence was collected from a man aged 25-45 years with type 1 diabetes. The V and J segments used are TRBV28 and TRBJ1-4; the D gene cannot be resolved reliably. The nucleotide sequence is TGTGCCAGCAATGAGGTACCTTGGGAAAAACTGTTTTTT. This is translated as CASNEVPWEKLFF.